The 21 T cell receptor beta chains given below trace back to one sample, sequenced in a study of identical twins. TCRdb itself ran the 5' RACE reads through MiXCR, one entry per CDR3 protein. The sample yields around 490,000 distinct CDR3 sequences, about 20% seen once. This sample also belongs to another study, concerning yellow fever vaccine responses in identical twins.

The specimen sequenced was CD4+ T cells sorted from blood. These receptors were collected from a young woman in good health.

This clonotype was seen only a few times. This chain links TRBV24-1 with TRBJ1-1; D is unresolved. The germline gives CDR1 KGHDR, CDR2 SFDVKD. The CDR3 runs to 12 residues. The ends were cut back, 3 bases at V and 4 bases at J, with 5 bases in the middle. CDR3 loop: CATSDPSTEAFF. Here the CDR3 DNA reads TGTGCCACCAGTGATCCGTCCACTGAAGCTTTCTTT.

The chain joins TRBV11-2 to TRBJ1-1; D not resolved. Germline loops: CDR1 SGHAT, CDR2 FQNNGV. V lost 0 bases and J lost 2, with 10 bases in between. The CDR3 has 15 amino acids. The CDR3 is CASSLEGASNTEAFF. CDR3 nucleotide sequence: TGTGCCAGCAGCTTAGAGGGAGCGAGCAACACTGAAGCTTTCTTT.

The chain joins TRBV5-5 to TRBJ1-1, with D perhaps matching TRBD1 (5 bases). CDR3 length: 15 residues. The V gene's germline CDR1 is SGHKS and CDR2 YYEKEE (reference sequence). Trimming stripped 0 bases from V and 1 base from J, with 10 bases between. CDR3 sequence: CASSLEGHGNTEAFF. CDR3 coding DNA: TGTGCCAGCAGCTTGGAGGGGCATGGGAACACTGAAGCTTTCTTT.

This clonotype was seen a handful of times. This chain links TRBV20-1 with TRBJ1-4; TRBD1 might be the D (5 bases). V was cut by 6 bases and J by 2 bases, with 13 bases left in between. The V gene's germline CDR1 is DFQATT and CDR2 SNEGSKA (reference sequence). The CDR3 consists of 14 residues. The CDR3 coding sequence is TGCAGTGCCCAAACCGGGGCGACTAATGAAAAACTGTTTTTT. This sequence encodes CSAQTGATNEKLFF.

This clonotype came up a few times. This chain joins TRBV12-3 or TRBV12-4 and TRBJ2-7; tentatively, D is TRBD2 (6 bases). V dropped 8 bases and J dropped 0 bases, with 14 bases sitting between them. The CDR3 spans 14 residues. CDR3 sequence (DNA): TGTGCCAGCCGACATGACGGGAGCTCCTACGAGCAGTACTTC. It encodes CASRHDGSSYEQYF.

V gene TRBV3-1 combines with J gene TRBJ2-7; D call uncertain. Trimming took 3 bases from V and 0 from J, leaving 12 bases between them. Per germline, CDR1 LGHDT and CDR2 YNNKEL (reference sequence). The CDR3 is 15 amino acids. The CDR3 nucleotides are TGTGCCAGCAGCCAGACCGCCCAGAGCTCCTACGAGCAGTACGTC. The encoded protein is CASSQTAQSSYEQYV.

The chain recombines TRBV24-1 with TRBJ1-5; the match to TRBD1 covers 7 bases. With V trimmed by 5 bases and J by 2 bases, 8 bases remained unmatched. This CDR3 has 16 residues. The V gene's germline CDR1 is KGHDR and CDR2 SFDVKD. As DNA, the CDR3 is TGTGCCACCAGTGTCGGACAGGCGGACGGCAATCAGCCCCAGCATTTT. It yields the protein CATSVGQADGNQPQHF.

This rearrangement joins TRBV12-3 or TRBV12-4 to TRBJ2-7, with D uncertain. The CDR3 extends over 11 amino acids. Between the trimmed V and J ends, which lost 5 bases and 6 bases, there was a span of 8 bases. The CDR3 spells CASSPSGEQYF. For the CDR3, the DNA is TGTGCCAGCAGTCCCTCTGGCGAGCAGTACTTC.

V gene TRBV29-1 combines with J gene TRBJ2-1; 14 bases are shared with TRBD2. The CDR3 runs to 13 residues. V dropped 8 bases and J dropped 11; count of bases not matched to a gene: 8. CDR1 and CDR2 from the germline V gene are SQVTM and ANQGSEA. This chain's CDR3 is CSTGLAGGLKQFF. In nucleotides, the CDR3 is TGCAGCACAGGACTAGCGGGGGGTTTAAAGCAGTTCTTC.

The chain links TRBV20-1 to TRBJ2-5; D assignment may be TRBD1 or TRBD2 (5 bases each). Trimming stripped 3 bases from V and 0 bases from J, with 8 bases between. Germline V gives CDR1 DFQATT, CDR2 SNEGSKA (reference sequence). This CDR3 is built from 13 residues. The DNA for the CDR3 is TGCAGTGCTAGTCGGGGACACCAAGAGACCCAGTACTTC. It encodes CSASRGHQETQYF.

This clonotype came up a few times. V usage is TRBV7-2 and J usage is TRBJ2-6; D unresolved. Germline loops: CDR1 SGHTA, CDR2 FQGNSA. V lost 11 bases and J lost 1, with 6 bases in between. The CDR3 consists of 12 residues. The CDR3 DNA sequence: TGTGCCGAATCGTCTGGGGCCAACGTCCTGACTTTC. Protein sequence: CAESSGANVLTF.

The genes are TRBV15 and TRBJ2-1; D is unclear. CDR1 is LNHNV, CDR2 YYDKDF, per germline (reference sequence). V lost 0 bases and J lost 6, with 9 bases in between. The CDR3 covers 14 residues. Here the CDR3 DNA reads TGTGCCACCAGCAGAGATTTTCAGGCCAATGAGCAGTTCTTC. It specifies CATSRDFQANEQFF.

The V call is TRBV5-5, the J call TRBJ1-5; 8 bases are a match to TRBD1. The junction had 5 bases not matched to a gene; V was cut back by 4 bases and J by 2 bases. The CDR3 is 15 amino acids. CDR1 SGHKS and CDR2 YYEKEE come from the germline V gene (reference sequence). The CDR3 sequence is CASSRETGGNQPQHF. DNA for the CDR3: TGTGCCAGCAGCCGAGAGACAGGGGGCAATCAGCCCCAGCATTTT.

This clonotype was recorded once. This chain connects TRBV10-2 to TRBJ1-1; D unresolved. The V and J ends lost 8 bases and 1 base respectively, with 14 bases between them. The CDR3 has 14 residues. The germline CDR1 and CDR2 sequences are WSHSY and SAAADI. In DNA form, the CDR3 reads TGCGCCAGCCTCACCGGGATGTGGAACACTGAAGCTTTCTTT. Protein sequence: CASLTGMWNTEAFF.

This clonotype was recorded a few times. The chain couples TRBV3-1 to TRBJ1-1, with D tentatively TRBD1 (6 bases). CDR1 is LGHDT and CDR2 is YNNKEL in the germline V gene (reference sequence). CDR3 length equals 14 residues. Trimming shortened V by 3 bases and J by 5 bases, and 13 bases separated the two germline ends. In DNA, the CDR3 is TGTGCCAGCAGCCATCAAGGGGGAGAGACTGAAGCTTTCTTT. Its translation: CASSHQGGETEAFF. Full variable domain (missing parts from reference TRBV3-1 and TRBJ1-1): DTAVSQTPKYLVTQMGNDKSIKCEQNLGHDTMYWYKQDSKKFLKIMFSYNNKELIINETVPNRFSPKSPDKAHLNLHINSLELGDSAVYFCASSHQGGETEAFFGQGTRLTVV.

This clonotype was counted between two and nine times. CDR3 amino acids: CSVDMREGVYEQFF. CDR3 coding DNA: TGCAGCGTTGATATGCGGGAGGGTGTCTATGAGCAGTTCTTC. The J gene is TRBJ2-1, the V gene TRBV29-1, with 9 bases matching TRBD2. With V trimmed by 3 bases and J by 8 bases, 8 bases remained unmatched. The CDR3 is made up of 14 amino acids. The germline gives CDR1 SQVTM, CDR2 ANQGSEA.

This clonotype turned up a few times. V and J are TRBV12-3 or TRBV12-4 and TRBJ2-1, with D unclear. Trimming removed 3 bases at V and 3 bases at J, with 12 bases between. The CDR3 is 15 amino acids. The CDR3 here is CASSFATYHYNEQFF. For the CDR3, the DNA is TGTGCCAGCAGTTTCGCTACATACCACTACAATGAGCAGTTCTTC.

This chain connects TRBV6-1 to TRBJ2-7, with TRBD1 as a possible D gene (6 bases). This CDR3 is built from 14 residues. Germline V gives CDR1 MNHNS, CDR2 SASEGT. Between the trimmed V and J ends, which lost 5 bases and 4 bases, there was a span of 15 bases. This CDR3 reads CASSPTGSGYEQYV. CDR3 bases: TGTGCCAGCAGTCCAACAGGGTCTGGTTACGAGCAGTACGTC.

This clonotype was observed a few times. V gene TRBV12-3 or TRBV12-4 combines with J gene TRBJ2-3, with TRBD1 matching 9 bases. V shed 5 bases and J 7 bases; nucleotides not matched to a gene: 10. The CDR3 is 15 amino acids. The chain's CDR3 is CASSPTGGGRHTQYF. In nucleotides, the CDR3 is TGTGCCAGCAGTCCGACAGGGGGAGGTCGTCATACGCAGTATTTT.

The V gene is TRBV11-2, the J gene TRBJ1-6; D gene uncertain. This CDR3 contains 13 residues. Germline assignment: CDR1 SGHAT and CDR2 FQNNGV. Between the trimmed V and J ends, which lost 3 bases and 10 bases, there was a span of 10 bases. This chain's CDR3 is CASSFGVSSPLHF. In DNA form, the CDR3 reads TGTGCCAGCAGCTTTGGGGTAAGCTCACCCCTCCACTTT.

J is TRBJ2-2 and V is TRBV11-2; D unresolved. Germline V gives CDR1 SGHAT, CDR2 FQNNGV. Trimming took 6 bases from V and 0 from J, leaving 20 bases between them. CDR3 size: 18 residues. The CDR3 coding sequence is TGTGCCAGCAGTCTAGTGGCACATTTTGCGACGAACACCGGGGAGCTGTTTTTT. Its protein product is CASSLVAHFATNTGELFF.